One and the same sample provided the 14 T cell receptor beta chains below, sequenced in a study of patients and donors after allogeneic stem cell transplantation. In TCRdb, the RT-PCR reads were re-called with MiXCR into one record per CDR3 protein. Here the sample spans around 150,000 distinct CDR3 sequences, about 36% being singletons. Sequencing used blood, either unsorted or a sorted T cell fraction (not recorded which). Receptor source: a human donor who was either an allogeneic HSCT recipient or a stem cell or donor lymphocyte infusion donor (not recorded which). It is not recorded whose cells these are; they may come from a transplant donor.

This sequence joins TRBV6-5 and TRBJ1-1, with 12 bases identical to TRBD1. The CDR3 runs to 17 residues. The ends lost 0 bases at V and 3 bases at J; junction bases unmatched: 5. CDR1 is MNHEY and CDR2 is SVGAGI in the germline V gene. The CDR3 DNA reads TGTGCCAGCAGTTACTCGTCCGGGACAGGGGGCCACACTGAAGCTTTCTTT. It yields the protein CASSYSSGTGGHTEAFF.

The genes are TRBV10-3 and TRBJ1-1; no definite D call. V shed 0 bases and J shed 4 bases, with 3 bases lying between them. The CDR3 runs to 12 residues. Germline assignment: CDR1 ENHRY and CDR2 SYGVKD. In DNA, the CDR3 is TGTGCCATCAGTGAGTCGAGCACTGAAGCTTTCTTT. Encoded protein: CAISESSTEAFF.

The V call is TRBV10-3, the J call TRBJ2-1, with no clear D. The CDR3 is made up of 11 amino acids. V lost 6 bases to trimming and J lost 5 bases, with 5 bases between them. Germline loops: CDR1 ENHRY, CDR2 SYGVKD. In DNA form, the CDR3 reads TGTGCCATCAGCGTAGACAATGAGCAGTTCTTC. Translating it yields CAISVDNEQFF.

This chain connects TRBV11-2 to TRBJ2-2, with 9 nucleotides matching TRBD2. Per germline, CDR1 SGHAT and CDR2 FQNNGV. This CDR3 is built from 15 residues. Germline trimming cut 1 base from V and 5 bases from J; bases unmatched to any gene: 2. DNA of the CDR3: TGTGCCAGCAGCTTAGTCCTAGCGGGGACCGGGGAGCTGTTTTTT. It codes for CASSLVLAGTGELFF.

This clonotype came up many times. This chain joins TRBV5-1 and TRBJ1-1; 10 bases map to TRBD1. With V trimmed by 2 bases and J by 5 bases, 3 bases remained unmatched. CDR1 is SGHRS, CDR2 YFSETQ, per germline. This CDR3 comprises 14 residues. CDR3 nucleotides: TGCGCCAGCAGCTTCCGGGACAGGGGTACTGAAGCTTTCTTT. It yields the protein CASSFRDRGTEAFF.

A few counts support this clonotype. This chain connects TRBV5-1 to TRBJ1-2, with D maybe TRBD1 (5 bases). Germline values: CDR1 SGHRS, CDR2 YFSETQ. This CDR3 contains 14 residues. V was clipped by 3 bases and J by 6 bases, with 15 bases between them. CDR3: CASSSGPTSDGYTF. The CDR3 region has the DNA TGCGCCAGCAGCTCGGGACCTACTTCTGATGGCTACACCTTC.

The chain combines TRBV20-1 with TRBJ1-4; D possibly corresponds to TRBD1 (6 bases). Trimming took off 1 base at V and 8 bases at J, with 17 bases between the two ends. Per germline, CDR1 DFQATT and CDR2 SNEGSKA (reference sequence). The CDR3 length is 15 residues. DNA of the CDR3: TGCAGTGCTAGAGCCGTAATGAGGGGGAAGGAAAAACTGTTTTTT. As protein: CSARAVMRGKEKLFF.

This clonotype was counted only a few times. The chain employs TRBV5-1 and TRBJ2-1; D is unresolved. The CDR3 has 11 residues. Trimming removed 4 bases at V and 6 bases at J, with 5 bases between. From germline, CDR1 is SGHRS and CDR2 YFSETQ. This CDR3 reads CASSAGNEQFF. The DNA of the CDR3 is TGCGCCAGCAGCGCCGGCAATGAGCAGTTCTTC.

This clonotype was counted a few times. The genes are TRBV9 and TRBJ2-2; D gene unclear. Germline CDR1 and CDR2: SGDLS and YYNGEE. Trimming removed 3 bases from V and 1 base from J, with 7 bases in between. The CDR3 has 14 residues. The CDR3 spells CASSGDGNTGELFF. CDR3 DNA sequence: TGTGCCAGCAGCGGAGACGGGAACACCGGGGAGCTGTTTTTT.

This clonotype was observed a few times. This chain's CDR3 is CASSEGAVGTEAFF. The DNA of the CDR3 is TGTGCCAGCAGCGAGGGGGCGGTAGGCACTGAAGCTTTCTTT. V gene TRBV28 combines with J gene TRBJ1-1, with 7 bases identical to TRBD1. Germline CDR1 is MDHEN and CDR2 is SYDVKM. The V segment lost 6 bases and the J segment 4 bases; nucleotides outside the gene matches: 8. The CDR3 runs to 14 residues.

This clonotype occurred a few times. The chain employs TRBV5-1 and TRBJ1-6; D is perhaps TRBD1 (5 bases). CDR3 size: 15 residues. Looked up from germline, CDR1 is SGHRS and CDR2 is YFSETQ. Trimming shortened V by 0 bases and J by 5 bases, and 9 bases separated the two germline ends. As DNA, the CDR3 is TGCGCCAGCAGCTTGGGGGACCGTGATAATTCACCCCTCCACTTT. Translation gives CASSLGDRDNSPLHF.

This rearrangement joins TRBV9 to TRBJ2-1; D is unclear. The V end was cut by 2 bases, the J end by 5 bases, with 11 bases between. The germline V gene encodes CDR1 SGDLS and CDR2 YYNGEE. This CDR3 region has 14 residues. The CDR3 bases are TGTGCCAGCAGCGTGGTCCCCAGCGACAATGAGCAGTTCTTC. Translated: CASSVVPSDNEQFF.

The chain recombines TRBV19 with TRBJ1-2, with TRBD1 as a possible D gene (5 bases). Per the germline V gene, CDR1 is LNHDA and CDR2 is SQIVND (reference sequence). The ends were cut back, 8 bases at V and 7 bases at J, with 23 bases in the middle. The CDR3 consists of 15 residues. The CDR3 here is CASGVPGLPRGGYTF. The CDR3 region has the DNA TGTGCCAGTGGAGTCCCGGGACTCCCTCGGGGTGGCTACACCTTC.

The genes are TRBV12-3 or TRBV12-4 and TRBJ1-6, with a tentative D call TRBD1 (5 bases). V was pared by 4 bases and J by 0 bases, with 19 bases between. This CDR3 has 19 amino acids. CDR3 sequence reads: CASSYHTEKGSSYNSPLHF. The DNA for the CDR3 is TGTGCCAGCAGTTATCATACGGAGAAGGGGAGCTCCTATAATTCACCCCTCCACTTT.